Each of the 10 T cell receptor beta chains below was sequenced from the same sample in a study of CD8+CD57+ T cells in acquired aplastic anemia. Genomic DNA, the template, was used for profiling of the TCR beta VDJ and CDR3. Each CDR3 protein is one row after TCRdb ran MiXCR on the reads. This sample has some 150,000 distinct CDR3 sequences, with approximately 41% found just once. Material: sorted CD4+, CD8+, or CD8+CD57+ T cells (not recorded which) from PBMCs. These receptors were collected from a human donor in good health, serving as a control.

This clonotype was recorded many times. In DNA, the CDR3 is TGTGCCAGCAGCTTGTACGAGGGGACCGAGCAGTACTTC. Amino acids: CASSLYEGTEQYF. This rearrangement joins TRBV7-9 to TRBJ2-7; either TRBD1 or TRBD2 may supply D (5 bases each). CDR3 length equals 13 residues. Germline V lookup: CDR1 SEHNR, CDR2 FQNEAQ (reference sequence). Deletions cut 3 bases from V and 6 bases from J, with 12 bases between.

The chain carries TRBV24-1 and TRBJ2-3; TRBD2 aligns across 15 bases. Germline CDR1 is KGHDR and CDR2 is SFDVKD. CDR3 size: 14 residues. The ends lost 12 bases at V and 9 bases at J; junction bases unmatched: 9. The chain's CDR3 is CACRPGTSGGTQYF. The CDR3 DNA sequence: TGTGCCTGCAGACCCGGGACTAGCGGGGGGACGCAGTATTTT.

This clonotype was picked up a small number of times. The V gene is TRBV18, the J gene TRBJ1-5; D is unresolved. CDR3 length: 15 amino acids. CDR1 and CDR2 (germline): KGHSH, LQKENI. V was trimmed by 2 bases and J by 4 bases, leaving 12 bases between them. CDR3 sequence: CASSPTTGGNQPQHF. The CDR3, as DNA: TGTGCCAGCTCACCAACGACCGGAGGGAATCAGCCCCAGCATTTT.

To note about this clonotype: A much larger clone sits a single nucleotide away, making a read error possible. This chain uses TRBV20-1 with TRBJ2-1, with D possibly TRBD2 on 7 matching bases. Trimming shortened V by 3 bases and J by 6 bases, and 24 bases separated the two germline ends. CDR3 length equals 17 residues. Germline V gene lookup returns CDR1 DFQATT and CDR2 SNEGSKA (reference sequence). CDR3 in amino acids: CSARDKLWAGAVNEQFF. The CDR3 region has the DNA TGCAGTGCTAGGGACAAACTCTGGGCGGGGGCGGTCAATGAGCAGTTCTTC.

This clonotype has a handful of counts. The V gene is TRBV28, the J gene TRBJ1-2; the D gene is possibly TRBD1 (5 bases). Trimming stripped 2 bases from V and 3 bases from J, with 13 bases between. Germline values: CDR1 MDHEN, CDR2 SYDVKM. This CDR3 spans 15 amino acids. The DNA for the CDR3 is TGTGCCAGCAGTTTAACGGGGGGGTCGTACTATGGCTACACCTTC. Protein: CASSLTGGSYYGYTF.

V gene TRBV11-2 combines with J gene TRBJ2-1, with 12 bases lining up with TRBD2. Germline V gene sequence: CDR1 SGHAT, CDR2 FQNNGV. The trim removed 5 bases at V and 10 bases at J, leaving 9 bases unmatched. The CDR3 covers 15 residues. CDR3: CASSPASGGAREQFF. As DNA, the CDR3 is TGTGCCAGCAGCCCGGCTAGCGGGGGGGCCCGGGAGCAGTTCTTC.

CDR3 sequence reads: CASTPGAGTYNEQFF. The CDR3 nucleotides read TGCGCCAGCACCCCAGGGGCAGGAACGTACAATGAGCAGTTCTTC. V and J are TRBV10-1 and TRBJ2-1; possibly TRBD1 for D (6 bases). CDR1 WNHNN and CDR2 SYGVQD come from the germline V gene (reference sequence). V shed 7 bases and J shed 4 bases, with 17 bases lying between them. The CDR3 sequence is 15 residues long.

This clonotype was recorded only once. This chain uses TRBV20-1 with TRBJ2-1; D uncertain. CDR1 is DFQATT, CDR2 SNEGSKA, per germline (reference sequence). Trimming stripped 6 bases from V and 5 bases from J, with 20 bases between. CDR3 size: 15 residues. CDR3 protein: CSAPDLGRIHNEQFF. The CDR3 DNA reads TGCAGTGCCCCAGACCTCGGAAGGATCCACAATGAGCAGTTCTTC.

This clonotype was seen just once. V and J are TRBV15 and TRBJ2-7; 12 bases align to TRBD2. Per germline, CDR1 LNHNV and CDR2 YYDKDF (reference sequence). V lost 1 base to trimming and J lost 2 bases; unmatched junction nucleotides: 3. The CDR3 is made up of 16 amino acids. CDR3 sequence: CATSRAWTSGAYEQYF. CDR3 nucleotide sequence: TGTGCCACCAGCAGAGCGTGGACTAGCGGGGCCTACGAGCAGTACTTC.

This sequence joins TRBV14 and TRBJ2-7; TRBD1 matches at 12 bases. The DNA end favors TRBJ2-5, so the J call may be wrong. Per the germline V gene, CDR1 is SGHDN and CDR2 is FVKESK. CDR3 length: 16 amino acids. The CDR3 sequence is CASRGGTGGALGTQYF. CDR3 nucleotide sequence: TGTGCCAGCAGAGGAGGGACAGGGGGCGCTTTAGGGACCCAGTACTTC.